These 25 T cell receptor beta chains were sequenced from one sample in a study of cytomegalovirus exposure and HLA in healthy donors (dated by TCRdb to 2015 to 2018). The library was produced with the immunoSEQ multiplex PCR assay. The multiplex PCR relied on a mix of 60 forward primers for TCR Vbeta segments and 13 reverse primers for TCR Jbeta segments. Not all clones reach the TCRdb copy of this immuneACCESS table, which keeps in-frame sequences only. Checked studies attribute under half of the gap to unresolved V genes and leave the rest unexplained. This sample's clone table shows tens of thousands of clones. Clones ranked in the top ten supply 15% of the sample. Sequenced input: PBMCs. The source is a man between 45 and 60 years old in good health and CMV-seropositive.

The V and J genes are TRBV7-2 and TRBJ2-3, with D possibly being TRBD2 (6 bases). The length of the CDR3 is 17 residues. V lost 1 base to trimming and J lost 0 bases, with 14 bases between them. CDR1 is SGHTA and CDR2 is FQGNSA in the germline V gene. The CDR3: CASSLVAGPLSTDTQYF. CDR3 nucleotides: TGTGCCAGCAGCTTAGTGGCGGGACCCCTGAGCACAGATACGCAGTATTTT.

The V gene is TRBV18, the J gene TRBJ2-5, with no clear D. V was trimmed by 4 bases and J by 1 base, leaving 7 bases between them. The germline CDR1 and CDR2 sequences are KGHSH and LQKENI. The CDR3 is 13 residues long. CDR3 sequence reads: CASSLRVQETQYF. CDR3 DNA: TGTGCCAGCTCACTACGAGTCCAAGAGACCCAGTACTTC.

The chain is built from TRBV28 and TRBJ1-1; D may be TRBD1 (5 bases). V dropped 2 bases and J dropped 10 bases, with 17 bases sitting between them. The CDR3 sequence is 14 residues long. Per germline, CDR1 MDHEN and CDR2 SYDVKM. CDR3 amino acids: CASSLGARWYGAFF. The DNA of the CDR3 is TGTGCCAGCAGTTTAGGGGCTCGGTGGTACGGAGCTTTCTTT.

V and J are TRBV7-2 and TRBJ2-2; tentative D call: TRBD2 (5 bases). Germline V lookup: CDR1 SGHTA, CDR2 FQGNSA. The germline V and J ends were trimmed by 2 bases and 5 bases, with 12 bases remaining between them. The CDR3 is 15 residues long. In nucleotides, the CDR3 is TGTGCCAGCAGCTTAAGTCCGGGCGGGACCGGGGAGCTGTTTTTT. Amino acids: CASSLSPGGTGELFF.

V usage is TRBV29-1 and J usage is TRBJ1-2; D not resolved. Germline V gene sequence: CDR1 SQVTM, CDR2 ANQGSEA. CDR3 size: 15 residues. Trimming removed 1 base at V and 4 bases at J, with 16 bases between. This CDR3 reads CSVEVVPRETYGYTF. CDR3 DNA: TGCAGCGTTGAAGTCGTTCCGAGGGAGACCTATGGCTACACCTTC.

This sequence joins TRBV5-4 and TRBJ2-7; D possibly corresponds to TRBD2 (6 bases). V shed 6 bases and J shed 5 bases, with 18 bases lying between them. Germline V gene lookup returns CDR1 SGHNT and CDR2 YYREEE (reference sequence). This CDR3 has 14 residues. The CDR3 nucleotides read TGTGCCAGCACCCTCCCCGGGAGTATCAACGAGCAGTACTTC. Its translation is CASTLPGSINEQYF.

J is TRBJ1-5 and V is TRBV15; D remains ambiguous. CDR3 size: 13 residues. Germline loops: CDR1 LNHNV, CDR2 YYDKDF (reference sequence). The V and J ends lost 4 bases and 1 base respectively, with 5 bases between them. The CDR3 loop is CATSKQSNQPQHF. The DNA for the CDR3 is TGTGCCACCAGCAAACAAAGCAATCAGCCCCAGCATTTT.

This chain links TRBV19 with TRBJ1-1; D possibly corresponds to TRBD1 (6 bases). V gave up 5 bases and J gave up 7 bases, with 14 bases separating them. The CDR3 is made up of 13 amino acids. Germline V gene lookup returns CDR1 LNHDA and CDR2 SQIVND (reference sequence). This CDR3 reads CASSATGNLEAFF. The CDR3 DNA reads TGTGCCAGTAGTGCCACAGGGAACCTTGAAGCTTTCTTT.

The V gene is TRBV5-6, the J gene TRBJ2-5; possible D gene TRBD1, 5 bases. The CDR3 length is 14 residues. Germline V gives CDR1 SGHDT, CDR2 YYEEEE. V shed 0 bases and J shed 3 bases, with 9 bases lying between them. Written as DNA, the CDR3 is TGTGCCAGCAGCTTGGCAGGGTTCGAAGAGACCCAGTACTTC. Protein: CASSLAGFEETQYF.

J is TRBJ2-3 and V is TRBV7-9; 13 bases line up with TRBD2. V dropped 1 base and J dropped 0; count of bases not matched to a gene: 7. This CDR3 comprises 19 residues. Germline loops: CDR1 SEHNR, CDR2 FQNEAQ (reference sequence). Here the CDR3 DNA reads TGTGCCAGCAGCTTAGAGTGGACTAGCGGGAGAATTAGCACAGATACGCAGTATTTT. It codes for CASSLEWTSGRISTDTQYF.

V is TRBV29-1 and J is TRBJ1-1; a possible D gene is TRBD1 (5 bases). V was pared by 4 bases and J by 0 bases, with 12 bases between. In germline, CDR1 is SQVTM, CDR2 ANQGSEA. CDR3 length: 14 residues. The chain's CDR3 is CSVGGEGMNTEAFF. In nucleotides, the CDR3 is TGCAGCGTTGGGGGGGAGGGTATGAACACTGAAGCTTTCTTT.

This chain joins TRBV6-1 and TRBJ1-5; TRBD1 agrees at 8 bases. The V and J ends lost 1 base and 3 bases, in that order; junction bases with no gene match: 8. This CDR3 is 17 amino acids long. Germline assignment: CDR1 MNHNS and CDR2 SASEGT. In DNA form, the CDR3 reads TGTGCCAGCAGTGAAGGGTGGGGGACAGGAATCAATCAGCCCCAGCATTTT. Its translation: CASSEGWGTGINQPQHF.

The rearrangement uses TRBV5-1 and TRBJ1-5; TRBD1 aligns across 7 bases. In germline, CDR1 is SGHRS, CDR2 YFSETQ. This CDR3 is 15 amino acids long. The V gene end was trimmed by 0 bases and the J gene end by 2 bases; junction bases not matched to a gene: 2. The CDR3 DNA sequence: TGCGCCAGCAGCTTGGACGGACAGGGCAATCAGCCCCAGCATTTT. It is translated as CASSLDGQGNQPQHF.

This chain connects TRBV30 to TRBJ1-1; D might be TRBD1 (5 bases). V was cut by 4 bases and J by 5 bases, with 11 bases left in between. CDR3 size: 12 residues. Germline CDR1 is GTSNPN and CDR2 is SVGIG (reference sequence). The CDR3 protein is CAWTAGNTEAFF. The CDR3 DNA sequence: TGTGCCTGGACGGCAGGGAATACTGAAGCTTTCTTT.

This chain joins TRBV7-2 and TRBJ2-7; D is uncertain. The CDR3 spans 15 residues. Germline V gives CDR1 SGHTA, CDR2 FQGNSA. The V and J ends lost 1 base and 0 bases respectively, with 10 bases between them. CDR3 protein: CASSLDPGSSYEQYF. CDR3 nucleotides: TGTGCCAGCAGCTTAGACCCCGGTAGCTCCTACGAGCAGTACTTC. Full variable domain (remainder filled in from reference TRBV7-2 and TRBJ2-7): GAGVSQSPSNKVTEKGKDVELRCDPISGHTALYWYRQSLGQGLEFLIYFQGNSAPDKSGLPSDRFSAERTGGSVSTLTIQRTQQEDSAVYLCASSLDPGSSYEQYFGPGTRLTVT.

The rearrangement links TRBV15 to TRBJ2-1; D may be TRBD2 (6 bases). The CDR3 has 18 residues. Trimming cost V 0 bases and J 9 bases, with 24 bases left between them. Germline V gene sequence: CDR1 LNHNV, CDR2 YYDKDF (reference sequence). The CDR3 reads CATSREGPLALTSGEQFF. The CDR3 DNA sequence: TGTGCCACCAGCAGAGAAGGGCCCCTAGCGCTTACATCGGGTGAGCAGTTCTTC.

V usage is TRBV11-2 and J usage is TRBJ2-1; 13 nucleotides match TRBD2. Germline CDR1 and CDR2: SGHAT and FQNNGV. This CDR3 comprises 16 residues. Trimming cost V 5 bases and J 8 bases; bases outside gene matches: 9. The CDR3 nucleotides read TGTGCCAGCAGCCTCGGACTAGCGGGAGTGTCTGATGAGCAGTTCTTC. It is translated as CASSLGLAGVSDEQFF. The full variable domain, its missing parts supplied by reference TRBV11-2 and TRBJ2-1, is EAGVAQSPRYKIIEKRQSVAFWCNPISGHATLYWYQQILGQGPKLLIQFQNNGVVDDSQLPKDRFSAERLKGVDSTLKIQPAKLEDSAVYLCASSLGLAGVSDEQFFGPGTRLTVL.

The CDR3 reads CASSLASGSYEQYV. The CDR3 DNA is TGCGCCAGCAGCTTGGCGAGCGGGAGTTACGAGCAGTACGTC. This chain joins TRBV5-1 and TRBJ2-7, with 8 bases aligning to TRBD2. Trimming took 0 bases from V and 4 from J; bases not matched to a gene: 3. The CDR3 contains 14 residues. CDR1 and CDR2 from the germline V gene are SGHRS and YFSETQ.

V usage is TRBV18 and J usage is TRBJ1-2; a possible D gene is TRBD1 (6 bases). V was trimmed by 3 bases and J by 8 bases, leaving 10 bases between them. This CDR3 has 12 amino acids. CDR1 and CDR2 from the germline V gene are KGHSH and LQKENI. The CDR3 protein is CASSPRGGGYTF. The CDR3 DNA sequence: TGTGCCAGCTCACCCAGGGGTGGCGGCTACACCTTC.

In the case of this clone: One end of the junction fails to match germline, which may point to a read error. The gene calls are TRBV18 and TRBJ2-3; 8 bases agree with TRBD2. CDR1 is KGHSH, CDR2 LQKENI, per germline. The CDR3 length is 14 residues. The CDR3 region is CASSPLAVGDTQYF. CDR3 nucleotide sequence: TGTGCCAGCTCTCCACTAGCGGTGGGAGATACGCAGTATTTT. Looking up the rest from reference TRBV18 and TRBJ2-3 gives the full variable domain: NAGVMQNPRHLVRRRGQEARLRCSPMKGHSHVYWYRQLPEEGLKFMVYLQKENIIDESGMPKERFSAEFPKEGPSILRIQQVVRGDSAAYFCASSPLAVGDTQYFGPGTRLTVL.

The chain is built from TRBV5-4 and TRBJ1-3, with 9 bases lining up with TRBD1. The germline gives CDR1 SGHNT, CDR2 YYREEE (reference sequence). The junction had 3 bases not matched to a gene; V was cut back by 2 bases and J by 0 bases. This CDR3 spans 16 amino acids. The CDR3 coding sequence is TGTGCCAGCAGCTTTCCGGGACAGGGCTCTGGAAACACCATATATTTT. Translating gives CASSFPGQGSGNTIYF.

CDR3 region: CSVLRQGKTEAFF. The DNA for the CDR3 is TGCAGCGTCCTGAGACAGGGCAAAACTGAAGCTTTCTTT. V is TRBV29-1 and J is TRBJ1-1; 7 nucleotides agree with TRBD1. The V and J ends lost 6 bases and 5 bases, in that order; junction bases with no gene match: 9. CDR1 and CDR2 from the germline V gene are SQVTM and ANQGSEA. CDR3 length equals 13 residues.

DNA of the CDR3: TGTGCCAGCAGCGGGACAGGGAGCACTGAAGCTTTCTTT. This sequence encodes CASSGTGSTEAFF. The chain recombines TRBV9 with TRBJ1-1; 8 nucleotides align to TRBD1. This CDR3 has 13 residues. Germline V gene lookup returns CDR1 SGDLS and CDR2 YYNGEE. J was trimmed by 4 bases and V by 3 bases; bases with no gene match: 2.

The chain carries TRBV7-2 and TRBJ2-5, with unresolved D. CDR1 and CDR2 (germline): SGHTA, FQGNSA. This CDR3 spans 12 amino acids. Trimming took 1 base from V and 7 from J, leaving 7 bases between them. CDR3 nucleotides: TGTGCCAGCAGCTTAGAAATAGCGACCCAGTACTTC. Protein product: CASSLEIATQYF.

The chain joins TRBV12-1 to TRBJ2-1; TRBD2 is the table's D call and was not checked against the DNA. TRBV12-1 is a recognized pseudogene. The CDR3 covers 16 residues. The CDR3 sequence: CASSPDGLAGDYEQFF. The CDR3 DNA is TGTGCCAGCAGCCCCGACGGACTAGCGGGAGATTATGAGCAGTTCTTC.